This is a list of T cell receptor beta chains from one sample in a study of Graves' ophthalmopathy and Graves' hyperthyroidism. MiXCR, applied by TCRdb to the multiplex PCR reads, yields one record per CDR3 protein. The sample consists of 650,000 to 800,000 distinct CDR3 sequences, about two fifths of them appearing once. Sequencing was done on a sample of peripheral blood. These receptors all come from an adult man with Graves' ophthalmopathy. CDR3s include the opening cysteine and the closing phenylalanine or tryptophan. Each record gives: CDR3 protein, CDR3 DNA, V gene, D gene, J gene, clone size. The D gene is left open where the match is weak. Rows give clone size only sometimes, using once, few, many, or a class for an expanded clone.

CASSEETGGFNEKLFF TGTGCCAGCAGTGAAGAGACCGGAGGGTTTAATGAAAAACTGTTTTTT TRBV2 . TRBJ1-4 many
CAISESGGNYGYTF TGTGCCATCAGTGAGTCCGGGGGGAACTATGGCTACACCTTC TRBV10-3 . TRBJ1-2 many
CASSRQGAFGYTF TGTGCCAGCAGTCGACAGGGGGCGTTCGGCTACACCTTC TRBV12-3/TRBV12-4 TRBD1 TRBJ1-2 .
CASSQTQGTQYF TGCGCCAGCAGCCAAACACAGGGGACCCAGTACTTC TRBV5-1 . TRBJ2-5 .
CASSYPSGGVTGELFF TGTGCCAGCAGTTACCCGTCAGGGGGGGTCACCGGGGAGCTGTTTTTT TRBV6-6 . TRBJ2-2 .
CAISDGGFQTNEKLFF TGTGCCATCAGTGACGGGGGGTTCCAGACTAATGAAAAACTGTTTTTT TRBV10-3 . TRBJ1-4 .
CASSSTGTGRTAAADTQYF TGTGCCAGCAGCTCTACCGGGACAGGGAGGACTGCAGCAGCAGATACGCAGTATTTT TRBV7-2 TRBD1 TRBJ2-3 .
CATRSGTGRTFF TGTGCCACAAGGTCGGGGACAGGGAGGACTTTCTTT TRBV25-1 TRBD1 TRBJ1-1 .
CASSPGAGGHEQYF TGCGCCAGCAGTCCGGGGGCGGGAGGCCACGAGCAGTACTTC TRBV5-1 TRBD2 TRBJ2-7 many
CASSQDQASGGTEAFF TGTGCCAGCAGCCAAGATCAGGCCAGCGGGGGCACTGAAGCTTTCTTT TRBV4-2 . TRBJ1-1 many
CSVVPRGRYTEAFF TGCAGCGTTGTTCCTCGGGGAAGGTATACTGAAGCTTTCTTT TRBV29-1 . TRBJ1-1 many
CASSTGLAYNEQYF TGTGCCAGCAGTACGGGACTAGCGTACAATGAGCAGTACTTC TRBV2 TRBD2 TRBJ2-7 .
CSARRGGGNTIYF TGCAGTGCTAGACGGGGGGGTGGAAACACCATATATTTT TRBV20-1 . TRBJ1-3 .
CSVSRGRGELYF TGCAGCGTTAGCAGGGGGCGCGGGGAGCTGTACTTC TRBV29-1 TRBD1 TRBJ2-7 .
CAIREQTNTGELFF TGTGCCATTCGTGAACAAACGAACACCGGGGAGCTGTTTTTT TRBV10-3 . TRBJ2-2 .
CASSSTGIQETQYF TGCGCCAGCAGCTCGACAGGGATCCAAGAGACCCAGTACTTC TRBV5-1 TRBD1 TRBJ2-5 many
CATLRGGQETQHF TGTGCCACTCTGAGGGGGGGCCAAGAGACCCAGCATTTT TRBV10-3 . TRBJ1-5 .
CASRPDRDDYGYTF TGTGCCAGCAGACCGGACAGGGACGACTATGGCTACACCTTC TRBV7-2 TRBD1 TRBJ1-2 .
CASSLAHDEQYF TGTGCCAGCAGTTTAGCGCACGACGAGCAGTACTTC TRBV12-3/TRBV12-4 . TRBJ2-7 .
CATSGVQETQYF TGTGCCACCAGCGGGGTTCAAGAGACCCAGTACTTC TRBV24-1 . TRBJ2-5 .
CANGDPQGGDQPQHF TGTGCCAACGGTGATCCACAGGGAGGCGATCAGCCCCAGCATTTT TRBV24-1 . TRBJ1-5 .
CASSRSTTGTQTQYF TGTGCCAGCAGCCGTTCAACGACAGGGACCCAGACCCAGTACTTC TRBV7-9 TRBD1 TRBJ2-5 few
CASSYGLAMNTEAFF TGTGCCAGCAGTTACGGACTGGCCATGAACACTGAAGCTTTCTTT TRBV10-3 . TRBJ1-1 few
CASSLGGGWTQETQYF TGCGCCAGCAGCTTGGGAGGGGGTTGGACTCAAGAGACCCAGTACTTC TRBV5-1 . TRBJ2-5 few
CASSYWGQPNTEAFF TGTGCCAGCAGTTATTGGGGCCAGCCGAACACTGAAGCTTTCTTT TRBV6-5 . TRBJ1-1 many
CAISAPGVGETQYF TGTGCCATCAGTGCGCCCGGGGTCGGCGAGACCCAGTACTTC TRBV10-3 . TRBJ2-5 .
CASSRTGSTREAFF TGTGCCAGCAGTCGGACAGGGAGTACGCGCGAAGCTTTCTTT TRBV6-2/TRBV6-3 TRBD1 TRBJ1-1 .
CASSPLSQETQYF TGCGCCAGCAGCCCCCTATCTCAAGAGACCCAGTACTTC TRBV5-1 . TRBJ2-5 few
CSVEDSMNTEAFF TGCAGCGTTGAGGACAGTATGAACACTGAAGCTTTCTTT TRBV29-1 . TRBJ1-1 many
CASRGQGGRGQHF TGTGCCAGTAGGGGACAGGGAGGACGAGGCCAGCATTTT TRBV27 TRBD1 TRBJ1-5 few
CASSKDRADTGELFF TGTGCCAGCAGCAAGGACAGGGCAGACACCGGGGAGCTGTTTTTT TRBV9 TRBD1 TRBJ2-2 many
CASSLGRAGNQPQHF TGTGCCAGCAGCTTGGGCAGGGCGGGCAATCAGCCCCAGCATTTT TRBV7-9 . TRBJ1-5 many
CASSGGTGLNTEAFF TGTGCCAGCAGTGGGGGGACAGGACTGAACACTGAAGCTTTCTTT TRBV25-1 TRBD1 TRBJ1-1 .
CSASRENYGYTF TGCAGTGCTAGCCGGGAAAACTATGGCTACACCTTC TRBV20-1 . TRBJ1-2 many
CASSPLSGGLSYEQYF TGTGCCAGCAGCCCCCTTAGCGGGGGGCTTTCCTACGAGCAGTACTTC TRBV5-1 TRBD2 TRBJ2-7 .
CATSIDRPWPQHF TGTGCCACCAGCATCGACAGACCGTGGCCCCAGCATTTT TRBV15 . TRBJ1-5 once
CSARPNAAESNQPQHF TGCAGTGCTAGACCGAACGCGGCAGAGAGCAATCAGCCCCAGCATTTT TRBV20-1 . TRBJ1-5 many
CASSESSLSEIEGPRGYTF TGCGCCAGCAGTGAGTCGAGCTTGAGCGAAATTGAGGGACCTCGGGGCTACACCTTC TRBV10-2 . TRBJ1-2 .
CASSLEGGNSNQPQHF TGTGCCAGCAGCTTAGAGGGCGGTAATAGCAATCAGCCCCAGCATTTT TRBV7-2 . TRBJ1-5 .
CSAGGPWNTEAFF TGCAGTGCTGGGGGACCCTGGAACACTGAAGCTTTCTTT TRBV20-1 . TRBJ1-1 few
CASSHPGDSPLHF TGCGCCAGCAGCCATCCGGGTGATTCACCCCTCCACTTT TRBV4-1 . TRBJ1-6 few
CASRLGTGSPKYF TGTGCCAGCAGACTAGGGACAGGGTCTCCCAAGTACTTC TRBV7-9 TRBD1 TRBJ2-5 .
CASSQGSKAGTGRGYTF TGTGCCAGCAGCCAAGGGAGTAAAGCCGGGACAGGGCGCGGCTACACCTTC TRBV9 TRBD1 TRBJ1-2 .
CASSQRGQGKGEQYF TGTGCCAGCAGCCAACGCGGACAGGGGAAGGGCGAGCAGTACTTC TRBV7-9 TRBD1 TRBJ2-7 few
CARAQGTGRNQPQHF TGTGCCAGAGCCCAGGGGACAGGTAGGAATCAGCCCCAGCATTTT TRBV7-3 TRBD1 TRBJ1-5 .
CASSESGTGVSGNTIYF TGTGCCAGCAGTGAATCAGGGACAGGGGTTTCTGGAAACACCATATATTTT TRBV25-1 TRBD1 TRBJ1-3 .
CASSLRSGTQETQYF TGCGCCAGCAGCTTACGTAGCGGGACACAAGAGACCCAGTACTTC TRBV5-1 TRBD2 TRBJ2-5 .
CASSPGIAGASYEQYF TGTGCCAGCAGCCCGGGGATAGCGGGGGCTTCCTACGAGCAGTACTTC TRBV9 TRBD2 TRBJ2-7 .
CAITQMGGDTQYF TGTGCCATCACCCAAATGGGGGGAGATACGCAGTATTTT TRBV10-3 . TRBJ2-3 few
CASSGDLTQETQYF TGTGCCAGCAGCGGGGACCTTACCCAAGAGACCCAGTACTTC TRBV5-4 . TRBJ2-5 many
CASSPHETEAGGATFF TGTGCCAGCTCACCTCATGAGACCGAGGCAGGGGGCGCGACTTTCTTT TRBV25-1 TRBD1 TRBJ1-1 .
CASSQPGLAGKQQYF TGTGCCAGCAGCCAACCGGGACTAGCGGGGAAGCAGCAGTACTTC TRBV2 TRBD2 TRBJ2-7 .
CASSYGAGRDTGELFF TGTGCCAGCAGTTACGGGGCGGGTCGGGACACCGGGGAGCTGTTTTTT TRBV25-1 . TRBJ2-2 .